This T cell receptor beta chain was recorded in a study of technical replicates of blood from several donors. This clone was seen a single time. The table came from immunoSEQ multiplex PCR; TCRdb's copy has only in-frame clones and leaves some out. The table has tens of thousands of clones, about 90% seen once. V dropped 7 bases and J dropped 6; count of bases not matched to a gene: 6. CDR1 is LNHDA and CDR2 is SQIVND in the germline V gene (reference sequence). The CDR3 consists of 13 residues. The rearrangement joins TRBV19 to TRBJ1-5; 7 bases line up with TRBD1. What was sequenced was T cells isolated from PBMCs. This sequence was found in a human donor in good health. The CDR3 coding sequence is TGTGCCAGTATGAGACAGGGAGGTCAGCCCCAGCATTTT. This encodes CASMRQGGQPQHF.